Presented here are 18 T cell receptor beta chains from one specimen sequenced in a study of cytomegalovirus exposure and HLA in healthy donors. 13 Jbeta primers and 60 Vbeta primers were used for the PCR. Assay: immunoSEQ multiplex PCR; the TCRdb copy retains only in-frame clones and omits some. The data contain 150,000 to 200,000 clones, around 81% of them seen just once; the ten biggest clones take up 2.1%. The sequencing sample was made of PBMCs. These TCRs come from a young woman in good health and CMV-seropositive.

The rearrangement joins TRBV7-6 to TRBJ2-1, with 11 positions matching TRBD1. The CDR3 is 15 residues long. The V gene's germline CDR1 is SGHVS and CDR2 FNYEAQ. With V trimmed by 6 bases and J by 7 bases, 8 bases remained unmatched. The CDR3, as DNA: TGTGCCAGCAGTCGAGGACAGGGGGCCGGGAATGAGCAGTTCTTC. It yields the protein CASSRGQGAGNEQFF.

This clone was found once. The rearrangement links TRBV18 to TRBJ2-7; 9 nucleotides align to TRBD1. This CDR3 region has 15 residues. The germline V gene has CDR1 KGHSH and CDR2 LQKENI. After removal of 5 bases from V and 5 bases from J, the junction contained 10 bases not matched to a gene. CDR3 coding DNA: TGTGCCAGCTCAACGATCCGGGACAGGGCAGACGAGCAGTACTTC. This gives the protein CASSTIRDRADEQYF. The full variable domain, with the rest looked up from reference TRBV18 and TRBJ2-7, is NAGVMQNPRHLVRRRGQEARLRCSPMKGHSHVYWYRQLPEEGLKFMVYLQKENIIDESGMPKERFSAEFPKEGPSILRIQQVVRGDSAAYFCASSTIRDRADEQYFGPGTRLTVT.

V gene TRBV27 combines with J gene TRBJ1-1, with D unclear. CDR3 length: 14 amino acids. V lost 6 bases, J lost 1 base, and 12 bases lay in between. Germline V lookup: CDR1 MNHEY, CDR2 SMNVEV (reference sequence). CDR3 in amino acids: CASRSGRENTEAFF. CDR3 bases: TGTGCCAGCAGGTCCGGACGGGAGAACACTGAAGCTTTCTTT.

This chain joins TRBV7-9 and TRBJ1-1; no firm D call. CDR3 length: 11 amino acids. Germline V gene sequence: CDR1 SEHNR, CDR2 FQNEAQ (reference sequence). V was cut by 5 bases and J by 10 bases, with 11 bases left in between. CDR3: CASSPQAGAFF. In nucleotides, the CDR3 is TGTGCCAGCAGCCCTCAGGCCGGAGCTTTCTTT.

The gene calls are TRBV30 and TRBJ2-2; perhaps TRBD1 as D (6 bases). The V end lost 1 base, the J end lost 4 bases, and 13 bases lay between the germline ends. The CDR3 runs 15 residues. CDR1 GTSNPN and CDR2 SVGIG come from the germline V gene (reference sequence). The CDR3 sequence is CAWSALQGSTGELFF. The CDR3, as DNA: TGTGCCTGGAGTGCTTTACAGGGATCCACCGGGGAGCTGTTTTTT.

The chain carries TRBV9 and TRBJ2-2, with D possibly TRBD1 on 6 matching bases. CDR3 length: 17 amino acids. The V end lost 0 bases, the J end lost 1 base, and 13 bases lay between the germline ends. Germline V lookup: CDR1 SGDLS, CDR2 YYNGEE. The CDR3 sequence: CASSVDPPGVNTGELFF. The CDR3 DNA follows: TGTGCCAGCAGCGTAGACCCCCCAGGGGTGAACACCGGGGAGCTGTTTTTT.

The rearrangement links TRBV19 to TRBJ2-7; 8 nucleotides match TRBD1. The CDR3 totals 15 residues. Germline CDR1 and CDR2: LNHDA and SQIVND (reference sequence). The CDR3 nucleotides are TGTGTTGCGTATTTGGACAGGGAGGTTTGGGACGAGCAGTACGTC. Its translation is CVAYLDREVWDEQYV.

The J gene is TRBJ1-6, the V gene TRBV7-9, with TRBD1 as a possible D gene (5 bases). V lost 1 base, J lost 14 bases, and 15 bases lay in between. CDR1 and CDR2 (germline): SEHNR, FQNEAQ (reference sequence). The CDR3 is made up of 14 amino acids. DNA for the CDR3: TGTGCCAGCAGCTTAGGACGGCCCACGGGGGCCCTCCACTTT. It encodes CASSLGRPTGALHF. Full variable domain (missing parts from reference TRBV7-9 and TRBJ1-6): DTGVSQNPRHKITKRGQNVTFRCDPISEHNRLYWYRQTLGQGPEFLTYFQNEAQLEKSRLLSDRFSAERPKGSFSTLEIQRTEQGDSAMYLCASSLGRPTGALHFGNGTRLTVT.

The chain recombines TRBV29-1 with TRBJ2-1, with 12 bases identical to TRBD1. Per the germline V gene, CDR1 is SQVTM and CDR2 is ANQGSEA. The CDR3 totals 13 residues. V shed 7 bases and J 7 bases; nucleotides not matched to a gene: 5. The DNA of the CDR3 is TGCAGCGCGCCGGGACAGGGGGCGAATGAGCAGTTCTTC. Amino acid sequence: CSAPGQGANEQFF.

The chain is built from TRBV4-2 and TRBJ1-2; D not certain. Germline CDR1 and CDR2: LGHNA and YNFKEQ. There are 15 residues in the CDR3. The V gene lost 1 base and the J gene lost 7 bases, with 16 bases spanning the gap. The CDR3, as DNA: TGTGCCAGCAGCCAAGCGGTTGGGTCCGAGGCTGGCTACACCTTC. The encoded protein is CASSQAVGSEAGYTF.

The J gene is TRBJ1-3, the V gene TRBV30; D not resolved. Per germline, CDR1 GTSNPN and CDR2 SVGIG (reference sequence). The V and J ends lost 2 bases and 0 bases respectively, with 2 bases between them. The CDR3 sequence is 12 residues long. The CDR3 sequence: CAWSYSGNTIYF. In DNA, the CDR3 is TGTGCCTGGAGTTACTCTGGAAACACCATATATTTT.

The V gene is TRBV21-1, the J gene TRBJ1-1. TRBV21-1 is a pseudogene locus. CDR3 size: 15 residues. CDR3 amino acids: CASSKGARLNTEAFF. The CDR3 DNA sequence: TGTGCCAGCAGCAAAGGTGCCAGACTTAACACTGAAGCTTTCTTT.

The V and J genes are TRBV11-3 and TRBJ1-6; the D is unclear. The CDR3 totals 12 residues. Germline assignment: CDR1 SGHNT and CDR2 YENEEA. Trimming shortened V by 5 bases and J by 7 bases, and 6 bases separated the two germline ends. This CDR3 reads CASSAANSPLHF. CDR3 nucleotide sequence: TGTGCCAGCAGCGCTGCGAATTCACCCCTCCACTTT.

The V call is TRBV7-2, the J call TRBJ1-1; no reliable D call. V lost 5 bases to trimming and J lost 1 base, with 2 bases between them. The CDR3 spans 11 residues. Germline V gene data show CDR1 as SGHTA and CDR2 as FQGNSA. The CDR3 loop is CASSQNTEAFF. DNA of the CDR3: TGTGCCAGCAGCCAGAACACTGAAGCTTTCTTT.

This chain uses TRBV18 with TRBJ2-2; 9 bases map to TRBD1. CDR3 size: 15 residues. Germline V gene sequence: CDR1 KGHSH, CDR2 LQKENI. The junction had 5 bases not matched to a gene; V was cut back by 4 bases and J by 5 bases. The CDR3 loop is CASSQQGADTGELFF. CDR3 coding DNA: TGTGCCAGCTCACAACAGGGGGCTGATACCGGGGAGCTGTTTTTT.

This chain links TRBV6-4 with TRBJ2-1; TRBD2 matches at 9 bases. The germline gives CDR1 MRHNA, CDR2 SNTAGT. V was pared by 4 bases and J by 8 bases, with 9 bases of the junction left unmatched. CDR3 length: 15 residues. CDR3 in amino acids: CASSVSSGVSDEQFF. The CDR3 DNA reads TGTGCCAGCAGTGTGTCTAGCGGGGTATCGGATGAGCAGTTCTTC.

This sequence joins TRBV2 and TRBJ2-5; 10 bases match TRBD2. CDR1 SNHLY and CDR2 FYNNEI come from the germline V gene. CDR3 length: 18 residues. The V and J ends lost 2 bases and 6 bases, in that order; junction bases with no gene match: 15. The CDR3 region is CASSEISSASGGRKTQYF. The CDR3 DNA reads as TGTGCCAGCAGTGAAATATCGTCGGCTAGCGGGGGTCGGAAGACCCAGTACTTC.

This chain links TRBV9 with TRBJ1-4, with 7 bases identical to TRBD1. The CDR3 has 16 residues. Germline assignment: CDR1 SGDLS and CDR2 YYNGEE. V lost 7 bases, J lost 8 bases, and 17 bases stayed unmatched. CDR3 protein: CASGRSTGAVGEKLFF. In DNA form, the CDR3 reads TGTGCCAGCGGACGGTCTACAGGGGCAGTTGGAGAAAAACTGTTTTTT.